This TCR beta chain was documented in a study of shared clonotypes between healthy human individuals. General study points: In contrast to clonotypes shared by all four donors, non-shared clonotypes had lower generation probabilities.

The data were produced by immunoSEQ multiplex PCR, yet TCRdb's version contains in-frame clones alone and is incomplete. The sample records millions of clones, 85% to 95% being singletons. None of the donors, who were healthy HIV-negative adults, had recently had acute infections or vaccinations. Memory CD4+ cells were the fraction left after CD45RA+ naive selection. The CDR3 runs to 16 residues. The V end was cut by 1 base, the J end by 2 bases, with 12 bases between. CDR1 is LNHDA and CDR2 is SQIVND in the germline V gene (reference sequence). Points on this clone: Its antigen is undetermined.

This receptor was identified in a man younger than 35 in good health. Some clones in this sample may be carry-over from other donors' samples. Sample: naive CD4+ T cells from PBMCs. Subset here: CD45RA+ positively selected. The chain carries TRBV19 and TRBJ1-5; D perhaps matches TRBD1 (6 bases). CDR3 protein: CASSIGKGVGNQPQHF. The CDR3 region has the DNA TGTGCCAGTAGTATAGGTAAGGGGGTGGGCAATCAGCCCCAGCATTTT.